The subject of this entry is one T cell receptor beta chain. V was shortened by 2 bases and J by 2 bases, with 12 bases between the two germline ends. Germline CDR1 MNHEY, CDR2 SMNVEV (reference sequence). The CDR3 has 15 residues. The data derive from a study of blood T cell repertoires in COVID-19. About the study: Whether acute or convalescent, the COVID-19 samples came from the United States, Italy and Spain. The analysed material was cDNA or gDNA that came from T cells, B-cell-depleted T cells, or PBMCs.

Clinical history as reported by participants underpinned cohort assignment. Per the original data handling: Quantification of nucleated cells was approximated via reference gene primer amplification. TCRdb's copy holds only in-frame clones and misses some; the assay was immunoSEQ multiplex PCR. V and J calls and clone size follow that table, whereas D and trimming were derived from the DNA. The data contain about 440,000 clones, roughly nine tenths of them singletons. This sequence joins TRBV27 and TRBJ1-2; D is uncertain. The clonotype was recovered from a woman under 30 with acute COVID-19. The sample taken for sequencing was PBMCs or T cells enriched from blood (not recorded which). The CDR3 reads CASSLQPLLNYGYTF. DNA of the CDR3: TGTGCCAGCAGTTTACAACCGCTACTAAACTATGGCTACACCTTC.